The next 3 T cell receptor beta chains were all read from a single sample in a study of cytomegalovirus exposure and HLA in healthy donors. 60 Vbeta and 13 Jbeta primers were used in PCR. TCRdb keeps only in-frame clones here, not all; method: immunoSEQ multiplex PCR. The sample holds some 140,000 clones, around 79% seen once. Sequenced sample: PBMCs. These receptors all come from a woman aged 50 to 60 in good health and CMV-seropositive.

This clone was found a few times. The rearrangement uses TRBV19 and TRBJ1-3; D not certain. Germline V CDR1 and CDR2: LNHDA, SQIVND (reference sequence). The CDR3 runs 12 residues. The V gene lost 3 bases and the J gene lost 8 bases, with 8 bases spanning the gap. In nucleotides, the CDR3 is TGTGCCAGTAGTATCCTCCGGGACACCATATATTTT. Translation: CASSILRDTIYF. The full variable domain, with the rest looked up from reference TRBV19 and TRBJ1-3, is DGGITQSPKYLFRKEGQNVTLSCEQNLNHDAMYWYRQDPGQGLRLIYYSQIVNDFQKGDIAEGYSVSREKKESFPLTVTSAQKNPTAFYLCASSILRDTIYFGEGSWLTVV.

This rearrangement joins TRBV19 to TRBJ1-1; D gene unclear. V lost 6 bases, J lost 0 bases, and 8 bases lay in between. This CDR3 has 13 residues. Germline V gives CDR1 LNHDA, CDR2 SQIVND (reference sequence). In nucleotides, the CDR3 is TGTGCCAGTAGGACGGCGGTGAACACTGAAGCTTTCTTT. It specifies CASRTAVNTEAFF.

The CDR3 DNA reads TGTGCCAGCAGTCTCAATGGGGGCGACTATGGCTACACCTTC. Protein product: CASSLNGGDYGYTF. The chain has TRBV28 and TRBJ1-2; possibly TRBD1 for D (6 bases). This CDR3 is built from 14 residues. V lost 5 bases and J lost 3, with 13 bases in between. Germline V gives CDR1 MDHEN, CDR2 SYDVKM.